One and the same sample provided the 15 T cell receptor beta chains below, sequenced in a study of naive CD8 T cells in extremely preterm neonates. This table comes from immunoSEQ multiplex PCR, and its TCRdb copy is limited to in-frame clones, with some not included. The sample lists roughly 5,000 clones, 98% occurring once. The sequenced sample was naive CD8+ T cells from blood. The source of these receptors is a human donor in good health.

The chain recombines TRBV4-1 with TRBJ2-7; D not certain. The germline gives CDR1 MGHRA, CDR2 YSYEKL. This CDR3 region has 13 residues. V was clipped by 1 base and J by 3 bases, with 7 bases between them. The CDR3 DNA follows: TGCGCCAGCAGCCAAGTTACTGACTACGAGCAGTACTTC. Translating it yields CASSQVTDYEQYF.

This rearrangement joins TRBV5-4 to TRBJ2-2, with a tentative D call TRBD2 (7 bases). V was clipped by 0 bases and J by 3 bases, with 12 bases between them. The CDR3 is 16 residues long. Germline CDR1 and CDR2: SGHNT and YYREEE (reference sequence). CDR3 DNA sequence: TGTGCCAGCAGCTTGGCTGGGGAGGGGGACACCGGGGAGCTGTTTTTT. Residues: CASSLAGEGDTGELFF. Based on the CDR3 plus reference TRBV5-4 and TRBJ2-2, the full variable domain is ETGVTQSPTHLIKTRGQQVTLRCSSQSGHNTVSWYQQALGQGPQFIFQYYREEENGRGNFPPRFSGLQFPNYSSELNVNALELDDSALYLCASSLAGEGDTGELFFGEGSRLTVL.

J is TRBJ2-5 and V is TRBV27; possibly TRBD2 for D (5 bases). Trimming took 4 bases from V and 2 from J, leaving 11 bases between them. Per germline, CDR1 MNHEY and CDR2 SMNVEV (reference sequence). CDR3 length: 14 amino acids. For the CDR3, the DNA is TGTGCCAGCAGTTATAGAGGGATTCAAGAGACCCAGTACTTC. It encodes CASSYRGIQETQYF.

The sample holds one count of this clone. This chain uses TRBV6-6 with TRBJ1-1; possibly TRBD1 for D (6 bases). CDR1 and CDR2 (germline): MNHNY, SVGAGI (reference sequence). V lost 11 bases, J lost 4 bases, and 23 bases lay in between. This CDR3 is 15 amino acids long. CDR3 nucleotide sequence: TGTGCCGGAAAGGGGGAATGGGATGTGAGCACTGAAGCTTTCTTT. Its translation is CAGKGEWDVSTEAFF.

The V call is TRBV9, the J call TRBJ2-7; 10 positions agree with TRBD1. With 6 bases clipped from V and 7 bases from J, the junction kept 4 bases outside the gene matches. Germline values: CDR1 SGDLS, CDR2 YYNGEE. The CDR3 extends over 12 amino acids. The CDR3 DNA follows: TGTGCCAGCAACGGGGGACAGGGGGAGCAGTACTTC. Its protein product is CASNGGQGEQYF.

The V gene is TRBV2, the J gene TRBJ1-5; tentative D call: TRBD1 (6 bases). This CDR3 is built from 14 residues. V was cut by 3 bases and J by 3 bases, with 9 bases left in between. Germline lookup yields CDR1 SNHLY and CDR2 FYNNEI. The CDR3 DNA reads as TGTGCCAGCAGTGACAGGGGCCTCAATCAGCCCCAGCATTTT. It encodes CASSDRGLNQPQHF.

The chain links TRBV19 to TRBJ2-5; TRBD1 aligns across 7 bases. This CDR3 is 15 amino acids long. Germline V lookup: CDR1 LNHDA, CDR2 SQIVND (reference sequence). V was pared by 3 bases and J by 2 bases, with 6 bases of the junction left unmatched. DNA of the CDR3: TGTGCCAGTAGTATCGGGACAGACTTACAAGAGACCCAGTACTTC. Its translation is CASSIGTDLQETQYF.

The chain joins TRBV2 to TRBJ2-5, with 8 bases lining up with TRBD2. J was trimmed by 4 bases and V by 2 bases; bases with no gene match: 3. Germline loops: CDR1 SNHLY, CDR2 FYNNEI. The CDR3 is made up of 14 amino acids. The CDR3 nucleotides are TGTGCCAGCAGTGAATCGGGGGGGGGAGAGACCCAGTACTTC. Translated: CASSESGGGETQYF.

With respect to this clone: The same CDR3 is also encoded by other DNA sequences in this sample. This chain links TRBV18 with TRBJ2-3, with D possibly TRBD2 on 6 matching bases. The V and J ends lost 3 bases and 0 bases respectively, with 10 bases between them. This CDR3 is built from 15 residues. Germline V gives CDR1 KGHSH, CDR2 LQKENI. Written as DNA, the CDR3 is TGTGCCAGCTCACCTCGGGAGCGGAGCACAGATACGCAGTATTTT. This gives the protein CASSPRERSTDTQYF.

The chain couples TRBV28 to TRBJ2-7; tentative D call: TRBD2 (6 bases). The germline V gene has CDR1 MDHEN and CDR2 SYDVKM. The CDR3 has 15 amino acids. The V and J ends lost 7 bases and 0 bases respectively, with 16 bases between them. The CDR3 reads CASTHPSEGSYEQYF. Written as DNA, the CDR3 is TGTGCCAGCACTCATCCTTCGGAGGGCTCCTACGAGCAGTACTTC.

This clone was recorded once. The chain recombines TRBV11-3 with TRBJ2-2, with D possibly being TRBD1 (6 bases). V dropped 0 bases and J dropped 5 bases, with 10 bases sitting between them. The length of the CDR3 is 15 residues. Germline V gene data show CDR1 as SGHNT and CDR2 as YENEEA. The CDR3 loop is CASSLDRGRTGELFF. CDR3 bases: TGTGCCAGCAGCTTAGACAGGGGAAGGACCGGGGAGCTGTTTTTT.

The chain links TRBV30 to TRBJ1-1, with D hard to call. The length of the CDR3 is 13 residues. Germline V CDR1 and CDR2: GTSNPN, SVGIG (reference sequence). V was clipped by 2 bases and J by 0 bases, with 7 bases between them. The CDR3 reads CAWSSTLNTEAFF. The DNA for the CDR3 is TGTGCCTGGAGTTCGACATTGAACACTGAAGCTTTCTTT.

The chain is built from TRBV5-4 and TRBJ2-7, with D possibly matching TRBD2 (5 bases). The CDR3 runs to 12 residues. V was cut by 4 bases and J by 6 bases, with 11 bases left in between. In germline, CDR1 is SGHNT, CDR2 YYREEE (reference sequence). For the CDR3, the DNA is TGTGCCAGCAGCGATGGAGGCTTCGAGCAGTACTTC. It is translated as CASSDGGFEQYF. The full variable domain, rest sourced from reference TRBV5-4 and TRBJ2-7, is ETGVTQSPTHLIKTRGQQVTLRCSSQSGHNTVSWYQQALGQGPQFIFQYYREEENGRGNFPPRFSGLQFPNYSSELNVNALELDDSALYLCASSDGGFEQYFGPGTRLTVT.

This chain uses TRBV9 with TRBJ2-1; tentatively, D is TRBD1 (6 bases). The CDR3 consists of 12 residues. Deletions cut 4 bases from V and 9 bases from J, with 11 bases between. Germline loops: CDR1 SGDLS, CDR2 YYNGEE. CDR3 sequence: CASSSRGAEQFF. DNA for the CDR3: TGTGCCAGCAGCTCCAGGGGAGCTGAGCAGTTCTTC.

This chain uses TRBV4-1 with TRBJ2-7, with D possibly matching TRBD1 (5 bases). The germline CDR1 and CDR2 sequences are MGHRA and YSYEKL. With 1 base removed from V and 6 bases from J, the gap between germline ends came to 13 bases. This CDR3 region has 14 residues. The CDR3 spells CASSQAQGPVEQYF. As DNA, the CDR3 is TGCGCCAGCAGCCAAGCGCAGGGCCCCGTCGAGCAGTACTTC.